The 24 T cell receptor beta chains reported below all come from one sample, sequenced in a study of immune cell composition in non-small cell lung cancer. This table comes from immunoSEQ multiplex PCR, and its TCRdb copy is limited to in-frame clones, with some not included. The repertoire includes about 4,700 clones, around 77% of them detected once, and about 10% sits in the top ten. Sequenced sample: lung tumor tissue. The receptors here all came from a human donor with non-small cell lung cancer.

The chain recombines TRBV4-3 with TRBJ1-2, with a weak D call TRBD1 (5 bases). The CDR3 covers 15 residues. The ends were cut back, 0 bases at V and 4 bases at J, with 12 bases in the middle. Germline loops: CDR1 LGHNA, CDR2 YSLEER. The CDR3 spells CASSQEQGLSYGYTF. The CDR3 nucleotides read TGCGCCAGCAGCCAAGAGCAGGGACTGAGCTATGGCTACACCTTC.

This clone has more than one count but fewer than ten. J is TRBJ2-7 and V is TRBV4-3; D remains ambiguous. The CDR3 is made up of 15 amino acids. Germline CDR1 LGHNA, CDR2 YSLEER. V lost 3 bases, J lost 0 bases, and 12 bases lay in between. In DNA, the CDR3 is TGCGCCAGCAGCCATACGGTCCGGAGCTCCTACGAGCAGTACTTC. As protein: CASSHTVRSSYEQYF.

The chain recombines TRBV7-2 with TRBJ2-5; D is ambiguous. This CDR3 region has 11 residues. Trimming took 4 bases from V and 7 from J, leaving 7 bases between them. Germline lookup yields CDR1 SGHTA and CDR2 FQGNSA. The CDR3 DNA is TGTGCCAGCAGCTCGGAGATGACCCAGTACTTC. Its translation: CASSSEMTQYF.

This clone has just one count. This sequence joins TRBV9 and TRBJ2-1; D is uncertain. Trimming cost V 0 bases and J 0 bases, with 10 bases left between them. Looked up from germline, CDR1 is SGDLS and CDR2 is YYNGEE. The CDR3 totals 16 residues. The CDR3 protein is CASSVGGSSSYNEQFF. CDR3 DNA: TGTGCCAGCAGCGTAGGCGGCAGCAGCTCCTACAATGAGCAGTTCTTC.

The chain joins TRBV4-3 to TRBJ2-5, with a possible D match to TRBD2 (8 bases). V was shortened by 4 bases and J by 0 bases, with 21 bases between the two germline ends. Per germline, CDR1 LGHNA and CDR2 YSLEER. The CDR3 is 18 amino acids. The DNA of the CDR3 is TGCGCCAGCAGCCCTAGGGGGCGTGTCGGGGGGGACCAAGAGACCCAGTACTTC. It encodes CASSPRGRVGGDQETQYF.

The rearrangement links TRBV13 to TRBJ2-2; 7 nucleotides line up with TRBD1. CDR1 and CDR2 from the germline V gene are PRHDT and FYEKMQ (reference sequence). This CDR3 is built from 18 residues. Trimming removed 4 bases from V and 5 bases from J; junction bases left unmatched: 16. The CDR3 coding sequence is TGTGCCAGCAGCTCGCGGATGGGACAGAGGCTGATAACCGGGGAGCTGTTTTTT. As protein: CASSSRMGQRLITGELFF.

The chain carries TRBV30 and TRBJ1-5, with unresolved D. Deletions cut 4 bases from V and 4 bases from J, with 11 bases between. The CDR3 is 13 amino acids. The germline V gene encodes CDR1 GTSNPN and CDR2 SVGIG (reference sequence). Here the CDR3 reads CAWTAGGNQPQHF. Here the CDR3 DNA reads TGTGCCTGGACCGCTGGAGGGAATCAGCCCCAGCATTTT.

The J gene is TRBJ2-3, the V gene TRBV18; TRBD2 matches at 10 bases. In germline, CDR1 is KGHSH, CDR2 LQKENI. The trim removed 1 base at V and 4 bases at J, leaving 5 bases unmatched. The CDR3 has 16 amino acids. Here the CDR3 reads CASSPLAGGFADTQYF. In DNA form, the CDR3 reads TGTGCCAGCTCACCACTAGCGGGAGGTTTTGCAGATACGCAGTATTTT.

The J gene is TRBJ1-1, the V gene TRBV19, with TRBD1 as a possible D gene (6 bases). Trimming cost V 6 bases and J 0 bases, with 11 bases left between them. Per germline, CDR1 LNHDA and CDR2 SQIVND (reference sequence). The CDR3 length is 14 residues. CDR3 loop: CASSYQGLNTEAFF. In DNA form, the CDR3 reads TGTGCCAGTAGCTATCAGGGGCTGAACACTGAAGCTTTCTTT.

J is TRBJ2-1 and V is TRBV30; 13 bases fit TRBD2. The V segment lost 0 bases and the J segment 0 bases; nucleotides outside the gene matches: 5. CDR1 and CDR2 (germline): GTSNPN, SVGIG (reference sequence). The CDR3 length is 18 residues. This chain's CDR3 is CAWSVRTSGGLSYNEQFF. In DNA, the CDR3 is TGTGCCTGGAGTGTACGGACTAGCGGGGGCCTCTCCTACAATGAGCAGTTCTTC.

J is TRBJ1-1 and V is TRBV7-9; maybe TRBD1 (5 bases). The V gene lost 5 bases and the J gene lost 2 bases, with 18 bases spanning the gap. Germline-derived CDR1 and CDR2 are SEHNR and FQNEAQ (reference sequence). The CDR3 sequence is 16 residues long. CDR3 sequence (DNA): TGTGCCAGCAGCCAAACTGGGGGACTAGGAAACACTGAAGCTTTCTTT. Translation gives CASSQTGGLGNTEAFF. Complete variable domain (other parts from reference TRBV7-9 and TRBJ1-1): DTGVSQNPRHKITKRGQNVTFRCDPISEHNRLYWYRQTLGQGPEFLTYFQNEAQLEKSRLLSDRFSAERPKGSFSTLEIQRTEQGDSAMYLCASSQTGGLGNTEAFFGQGTRLTVV.

V is TRBV7-9 and J is TRBJ1-1, with D possibly matching TRBD1 (6 bases). CDR3 size: 14 residues. Germline V CDR1 and CDR2: SEHNR, FQNEAQ (reference sequence). V lost 2 bases, J lost 1 base, and 8 bases lay in between. CDR3 in DNA: TGTGCCAGCAGCTTACTAGGGGGGAACACTGAAGCTTTCTTT. Translated, it gives CASSLLGGNTEAFF.

The genes are TRBV11-1 and TRBJ2-3; 7 bases line up with TRBD1. CDR3 length: 13 residues. V lost 4 bases, J lost 6 bases, and 4 bases stayed unmatched. Germline V lookup: CDR1 SGHAT, CDR2 FQDESV (reference sequence). Written as DNA, the CDR3 is TGTGCCAGCAGCTGGCAGGGGGAGGATACGCAGTATTTT. This encodes CASSWQGEDTQYF. Complete variable domain (other parts from reference TRBV11-1 and TRBJ2-3): EAEVAQSPRYKITEKSQAVAFWCDPISGHATLYWYRQILGQGPELLVQFQDESVVDDSQLPKDRFSAERLKGVDSTLKIQPAELGDSAMYLCASSWQGEDTQYFGPGTRLTVL.

The V and J genes are TRBV10-3 and TRBJ2-1; 9 positions agree with TRBD2. The V gene's germline CDR1 is ENHRY and CDR2 SYGVKD. J gave up 7 bases and V 6 bases, and 10 bases lay outside the gene matches. The CDR3 runs 15 residues. The CDR3 is CAIRTGTSSWNEQFF. As DNA, the CDR3 is TGTGCCATCAGGACCGGGACTAGCTCCTGGAATGAGCAGTTCTTC.

V and J are TRBV5-1 and TRBJ2-7; no definite D call. From germline, CDR1 is SGHRS and CDR2 YFSETQ. V lost 4 bases and J lost 3, with 5 bases in between. The CDR3 spans 11 residues. The CDR3 reads CASSDSYEQYF. As DNA, the CDR3 is TGCGCCAGCAGCGATAGCTACGAGCAGTACTTC. Full variable domain (missing parts from reference TRBV5-1 and TRBJ2-7): KAGVTQTPRYLIKTRGQQVTLSCSPISGHRSVSWYQQTPGQGLQFLFEYFSETQRNKGNFPGRFSGRQFSNSRSEMNVSTLELGDSALYLCASSDSYEQYFGPGTRLTVT.

Remarks on this clone: Additional DNA sequences in this sample encode the identical CDR3. This sequence joins TRBV9 and TRBJ1-1; 7 bases agree with TRBD1. Germline CDR1 SGDLS, CDR2 YYNGEE. This CDR3 has 15 amino acids. Unmatched junction bases numbered 3, after V lost 0 bases and J lost 1 base. The CDR3 sequence is CASSVGTGSNTEAFF. The CDR3 region has the DNA TGTGCCAGCAGCGTAGGGACAGGATCGAACACTGAAGCTTTCTTT.

This clone has only a few counts. V usage is TRBV27 and J usage is TRBJ2-7; 7 bases are a match to TRBD1. From germline, CDR1 is MNHEY and CDR2 SMNVEV (reference sequence). This CDR3 is 14 amino acids long. V lost 6 bases to trimming and J lost 1 base; unmatched junction nucleotides: 6. The CDR3 sequence: CASSQTGNSYEQYF. CDR3 coding DNA: TGTGCCAGCAGCCAGACAGGGAATTCCTACGAGCAGTACTTC.

The chain recombines TRBV7-9 with TRBJ2-5; the D gene is possibly TRBD1 (6 bases). CDR3 length: 14 residues. From germline, CDR1 is SEHNR and CDR2 FQNEAQ (reference sequence). V lost 5 bases and J 2 bases, leaving 12 bases between the germline ends. The CDR3, as DNA: TGTGCCAGCAGCCTGCGGACAGCACAAGAGACCCAGTACTTC. This encodes CASSLRTAQETQYF.

CDR3 loop: CASSLPRDRGWTNYGYTF. The DNA for the CDR3 is TGTGCCAGCAGTTTACCAAGGGACAGGGGGTGGACTAACTATGGCTACACCTTC. This chain links TRBV28 with TRBJ1-2; TRBD1 matches 11 bases. The J segment lost 0 bases and the V segment lost 2 bases, leaving 8 bases of the junction unmatched. CDR3 length: 18 residues. Germline CDR1 MDHEN, CDR2 SYDVKM.

The chain recombines TRBV19 with TRBJ2-1, with D perhaps matching TRBD1 (6 bases). V lost 6 bases, J lost 0 bases, and 12 bases lay in between. Germline V gene lookup returns CDR1 LNHDA and CDR2 SQIVND (reference sequence). There are 15 residues in the CDR3. The CDR3 nucleotides are TGTGCCAGTAGACCCGACAGGAGCTCCTACAATGAGCAGTTCTTC. Residues: CASRPDRSSYNEQFF.

The rearrangement links TRBV5-5 to TRBJ2-2, with D maybe TRBD2 (5 bases). V lost 0 bases and J lost 5, with 8 bases in between. This CDR3 comprises 14 residues. In germline, CDR1 is SGHKS, CDR2 YYEKEE (reference sequence). CDR3 nucleotide sequence: TGTGCCAGCAGCTTGGAATGGAGGACCGGGGAGCTGTTTTTT. Translated, it gives CASSLEWRTGELFF.

By sample share, this clone is medium-sized. The chain employs TRBV15 and TRBJ2-5; D gene unclear. Per the germline V gene, CDR1 is LNHNV and CDR2 is YYDKDF (reference sequence). The V gene lost 3 bases and the J gene lost 4 bases, with 9 bases spanning the gap. The CDR3 extends over 13 amino acids. CDR3 protein: CATSRIAGETQYF. The CDR3 DNA reads as TGTGCCACCAGCAGGATAGCCGGAGAGACCCAGTACTTC.

This clone was seen just once. The chain has TRBV18 and TRBJ1-1, with D perhaps matching TRBD1 (5 bases). V lost 6 bases and J 1 base, leaving 21 bases between the germline ends. From germline, CDR1 is KGHSH and CDR2 LQKENI. The CDR3 consists of 17 residues. The chain's CDR3 is CASSLSRVGNQNTEAFF. DNA of the CDR3: TGTGCCAGCTCCCTATCCAGGGTTGGCAACCAGAACACTGAAGCTTTCTTT.

This chain uses TRBV9 with TRBJ2-7; 7 bases map to TRBD1. The CDR3 has 15 residues. The germline CDR1 and CDR2 sequences are SGDLS and YYNGEE. V was clipped by 2 bases and J by 0 bases; unmatched bases: 5. CDR3 nucleotide sequence: TGTGCCAGCAGCGTCCGGACAGGCCTCTCCTACGAGCAGTACTTC. Encoded protein: CASSVRTGLSYEQYF.